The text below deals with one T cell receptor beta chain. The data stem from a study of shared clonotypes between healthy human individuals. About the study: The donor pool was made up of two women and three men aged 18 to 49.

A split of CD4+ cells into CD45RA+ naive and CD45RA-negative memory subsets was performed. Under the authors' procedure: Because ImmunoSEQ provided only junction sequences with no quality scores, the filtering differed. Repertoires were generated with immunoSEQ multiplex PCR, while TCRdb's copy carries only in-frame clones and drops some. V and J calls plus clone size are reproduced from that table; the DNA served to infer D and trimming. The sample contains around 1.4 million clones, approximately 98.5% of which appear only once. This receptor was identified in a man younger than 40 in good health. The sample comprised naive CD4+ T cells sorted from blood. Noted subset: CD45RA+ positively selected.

The CDR3 loop reads CASSYSSEQYF. The DNA of the CDR3 is TGTGCCAGCAGTTACTCTTCCGAGCAGTACTTC. The chain has TRBV6-6 and TRBJ2-7, with D hard to call. Trimming removed 0 bases at V and 6 bases at J, with 3 bases between. The germline V gene encodes CDR1 MNHNY and CDR2 SVGAGI (reference sequence). The CDR3 sequence is 11 residues long.